Described below is a single TCR beta chain sequence and its context. V was shortened by 2 bases and J by 5 bases, with 10 bases between the two germline ends. The CDR3 sequence is 13 residues long. CDR1 SGHDT and CDR2 YYEEEE come from the germline V gene. The source of the sample is a study of blood T cell repertoires in COVID-19. In the study overall: Samples of COVID-19 (acute and convalescent) were obtained from the United States, Italy and Spain. From T cells, B-cell-depleted T cells, or PBMCs came the material, which was cDNA or gDNA.

Source study methods: Nucleated cell counts were estimated from reference gene primer amplification. Assay used: immunoSEQ multiplex PCR; TCRdb lists only in-frame clones, some missing. V, J and clone size are taken as reported in that table, and D and trimming were inferred from the DNA itself. The profile shows 75,000 to 80,000 clones, approximately 78% of them singletons. This receptor was identified in a woman aged 60-70 years with acute or convalescent COVID-19. The material sequenced was peripheral blood. V and J are TRBV5-6 and TRBJ1-2, with a tentative D call TRBD1 (5 bases). The CDR3 DNA is TGTGCCAGCAGCTTAGGACACAGATATGGCTACACCTTC. This encodes CASSLGHRYGYTF.